The next 24 T cell receptor beta chains were all read from a single sample in a study of T cell responses to AZD1222 COVID-19 vaccine. Clones were read by immunoSEQ multiplex PCR, and TCRdb kept only the in-frame ones, dropping some. The sample consists of about 150,000 clones, 91% of them appearing once. This material consisted of peripheral blood, taken 28 days after the second AZD1222 dose. These receptors all stem from an adult who received the AZD1222 COVID-19 vaccine.

The rearrangement joins TRBV6-5 to TRBJ2-7, with D possibly TRBD2 on 5 matching bases. CDR3 length: 14 residues. The V gene lost 6 bases and the J gene lost 0 bases, with 12 bases spanning the gap. The germline gives CDR1 MNHEY, CDR2 SVGAGI. The DNA of the CDR3 is TGTGCCAGCAGCCGGACTCGGAGCTCCTACGAGCAGTACTTC. Its protein product is CASSRTRSSYEQYF.

V gene TRBV6-4 combines with J gene TRBJ1-6; TRBD1 matches 9 bases. Losses at the gene ends were 2 bases for V and 7 bases for J; bases not matched to a gene: 0. The V gene's germline CDR1 is MRHNA and CDR2 SNTAGT. CDR3 length: 14 residues. CDR3 region: CASSDGQGNSPLHF. DNA of the CDR3: TGTGCCAGCAGTGACGGACAGGGGAATTCACCCCTCCACTTT.

The rearrangement links TRBV6-5 to TRBJ1-2; no reliable D call. Germline lookup yields CDR1 MNHEY and CDR2 SVGAGI. Trimming shortened V by 0 bases and J by 0 bases, and 5 bases separated the two germline ends. CDR3 length equals 14 residues. CDR3 region: CASSYSQSNYGYTF. The CDR3 DNA is TGTGCCAGCAGTTACTCACAATCTAACTATGGCTACACCTTC.

The rearrangement uses TRBV4-3 and TRBJ1-2; TRBD1 matches 8 bases. V lost 0 bases, J lost 7 bases, and 10 bases stayed unmatched. Germline CDR1 LGHNA, CDR2 YSLEER. This CDR3 is 16 amino acids long. For the CDR3, the DNA is TGCGCCAGCAGCCAAGAGGTTGCACAGGGGGATCCTGGCTACACCTTC. It specifies CASSQEVAQGDPGYTF.

The chain joins TRBV6-4 to TRBJ2-2, with 11 positions matching TRBD1. After removal of 5 bases from V and 1 base from J, the junction contained 6 bases not matched to a gene. The CDR3 is 17 residues long. The germline V gene has CDR1 MRHNA and CDR2 SNTAGT. CDR3 sequence (DNA): TGTGCCAGCAGTAGGACAGGGGGCCCCATGAACACCGGGGAGCTGTTTTTT. This translates into CASSRTGGPMNTGELFF.

Here the CDR3 reads CASSLKGSYNSPLHF. The CDR3 DNA sequence: TGTGCCAGCAGCTTGAAAGGGTCCTATAATTCACCCCTCCACTTT. The chain couples TRBV5-5 to TRBJ1-6; the D is unclear. Germline lookup yields CDR1 SGHKS and CDR2 YYEKEE (reference sequence). The CDR3 totals 15 residues. The V end was cut by 1 base, the J end by 1 base, with 6 bases between.

The chain links TRBV18 to TRBJ2-7, with 10 bases that match TRBD1. CDR3 length: 13 residues. The trim removed 6 bases at V and 7 bases at J, leaving 6 bases unmatched. The germline gives CDR1 KGHSH, CDR2 LQKENI. In nucleotides, the CDR3 is TGTGCCAGCTCCCTCGGACAGGGGGAAGAGCAGTACTTC. As protein: CASSLGQGEEQYF. Full variable domain (outside the CDR3, taken from reference TRBV18 and TRBJ2-7): NAGVMQNPRHLVRRRGQEARLRCSPMKGHSHVYWYRQLPEEGLKFMVYLQKENIIDESGMPKERFSAEFPKEGPSILRIQQVVRGDSAAYFCASSLGQGEEQYFGPGTRLTVT.

The CDR3: CASSLVSGTEAFF. The CDR3, as DNA: TGCGCCAGCAGCTTGGTGTCCGGCACTGAAGCTTTCTTT. This chain joins TRBV5-1 and TRBJ1-1; D is unclear. Germline V gene sequence: CDR1 SGHRS, CDR2 YFSETQ. V shed 0 bases and J shed 4 bases, with 7 bases lying between them. This CDR3 is 13 amino acids long.

This chain uses TRBV7-9 with TRBJ2-7; no reliable D call. CDR1 and CDR2 (germline): SEHNR, FQNEAQ (reference sequence). With 4 bases removed from V and 5 bases from J, the gap between germline ends came to 6 bases. The CDR3 extends over 11 amino acids. The CDR3 loop reads CASSSGNEQYF. The CDR3 bases are TGTGCCAGCAGCTCTGGTAACGAGCAGTACTTC. Based on the CDR3 plus reference TRBV7-9 and TRBJ2-7, the full variable domain is DTGVSQNPRHKITKRGQNVTFRCDPISEHNRLYWYRQTLGQGPEFLTYFQNEAQLEKSRLLSDRFSAERPKGSFSTLEIQRTEQGDSAMYLCASSSGNEQYFGPGTRLTVT.

This chain links TRBV20-1 with TRBJ2-7; D is undetermined. The V end was cut by 3 bases, the J end by 4 bases, with 7 bases between. The CDR3 loop spans 11 amino acids. CDR1 is DFQATT, CDR2 SNEGSKA, per germline (reference sequence). The CDR3 nucleotides read TGCAGTGCTAGCCTGCGTTACGAGCAGTACTTC. As protein: CSASLRYEQYF.

This sequence joins TRBV29-1 and TRBJ2-6, with 12 bases identical to TRBD1. Germline CDR1 and CDR2: SQVTM and ANQGSEA. With V trimmed by 1 base and J by 1 base, 11 bases remained unmatched. The CDR3 has 20 amino acids. The CDR3 bases are TGCAGCGTTGAAGTTCGGGACAGGGGGCGCCCCGAATCTGGGGCCAACGTCCTGACTTTC. Its protein is CSVEVRDRGRPESGANVLTF.

V is TRBV27 and J is TRBJ1-5; D ambiguous. The CDR3 runs to 12 residues. V was pared by 5 bases and J by 3 bases, with 5 bases between. Germline values: CDR1 MNHEY, CDR2 SMNVEV (reference sequence). CDR3 residues: CASSRYNQPQHF. The CDR3 DNA sequence: TGTGCCAGCAGTAGATACAATCAGCCCCAGCATTTT.

This clone has only one observation. The CDR3 region has the DNA TGCGCCAGCAGCCAAGTGGTTACCTACGAGCAGTACTTC. Its protein product is CASSQVVTYEQYF. This chain uses TRBV4-1 with TRBJ2-7, with D unclear. Trimming removed 1 base from V and 2 bases from J, with 6 bases in between. The CDR3 runs 13 residues. The germline CDR1 and CDR2 sequences are MGHRA and YSYEKL.

The rearrangement uses TRBV6-4 and TRBJ2-2; the match to TRBD2 covers 9 bases. The CDR3 contains 13 residues. Trimming cost V 5 bases and J 6 bases; bases outside gene matches: 1. The germline gives CDR1 MRHNA, CDR2 SNTAGT. This chain's CDR3 is CASSRLAAGELFF. DNA of the CDR3: TGTGCCAGCAGTCGACTAGCGGCCGGGGAGCTGTTTTTT.

This chain uses TRBV19 with TRBJ2-1; D is undetermined. Trimming pared 3 bases from V and 10 bases from J, leaving 13 bases between. CDR1 is LNHDA, CDR2 SQIVND, per germline (reference sequence). There are 13 residues in the CDR3. The CDR3 DNA sequence: TGTGCCAGTAGTATCTCCCCCGGACCGGAGCAGTTCTTC. Translating it yields CASSISPGPEQFF.

This clone showed up just once. The chain combines TRBV6-1 with TRBJ2-3; TRBD2 might be the D (5 bases). Between the trimmed V and J ends, which lost 2 bases and 7 bases, there was a span of 19 bases. This CDR3 has 16 amino acids. From germline, CDR1 is MNHNS and CDR2 SASEGT. The CDR3 bases are TGTGCCAGCAGTGAAACTAGTAGGGCGGTATCAAATACGCAGTATTTT. Residues: CASSETSRAVSNTQYF.

This CDR3 is CASSYSKQGRSETQYF. CDR3 nucleotide sequence: TGTGCCAGCAGTTACTCGAAACAGGGGAGATCGGAGACCCAGTACTTC. The chain employs TRBV6-5 and TRBJ2-5; 7 bases fit TRBD1. The germline CDR1 and CDR2 sequences are MNHEY and SVGAGI. J was trimmed by 5 bases and V by 0 bases; bases with no gene match: 9. The CDR3 spans 16 residues.

This chain uses TRBV28 with TRBJ1-5, with 9 positions matching TRBD1. Germline trimming cut 6 bases from V and 6 bases from J; bases unmatched to any gene: 9. Germline loops: CDR1 MDHEN, CDR2 SYDVKM. The CDR3 totals 15 residues. The CDR3 region has the DNA TGTGCCAGCAGCCTCGGACAGGGGTATCGTCAGCCCCAGCATTTT. Translation gives CASSLGQGYRQPQHF. The full variable domain, with the rest looked up from reference TRBV28 and TRBJ1-5, is DVKVTQSSRYLVKRTGEKVFLECVQDMDHENMFWYRQDPGLGLRLIYFSYDVKMKEKGDIPEGYSVSREKKERFSLILESASTNQTSMYLCASSLGQGYRQPQHFGDGTRLSIL.

The rearrangement joins TRBV7-9 to TRBJ2-5, with TRBD2 matching 9 bases. Germline V gene data show CDR1 as SEHNR and CDR2 as FQNEAQ (reference sequence). CDR3 size: 15 residues. The J segment lost 4 bases and the V segment lost 1 base, leaving 4 bases of the junction unmatched. CDR3 sequence (DNA): TGTGCCAGCAGCTTAGGGGCTAGCGGGGCAGAGACCCAGTACTTC. This gives the protein CASSLGASGAETQYF.

The V gene is TRBV4-1, the J gene TRBJ1-4, with 10 bases that match TRBD1. Trimming took 2 bases from V and 6 from J; bases not matched to a gene: 3. Per germline, CDR1 MGHRA and CDR2 YSYEKL. CDR3 size: 15 residues. The CDR3 DNA is TGCGCCAGCAGCCAACCGACAGGGGGCCATGAAAAACTGTTTTTT. It yields the protein CASSQPTGGHEKLFF.

The gene calls are TRBV29-1 and TRBJ2-1; D uncertain. In germline, CDR1 is SQVTM, CDR2 ANQGSEA. The CDR3 loop spans 15 amino acids. Between the trimmed V and J ends, which lost 3 bases and 4 bases, there was a span of 16 bases. CDR3 sequence (DNA): TGCAGCGTTGACGGCTACCTGAAGATATACAATGAGCAGTTCTTC. This translates into CSVDGYLKIYNEQFF.

The chain couples TRBV18 to TRBJ2-3; 13 nucleotides match TRBD2. The length of the CDR3 is 18 residues. V lost 0 bases to trimming and J lost 2 bases; unmatched junction nucleotides: 5. Germline lookup yields CDR1 KGHSH and CDR2 LQKENI. The DNA for the CDR3 is TGTGCCAGCTCACCACCGTCAGGACTAGCGGGGGTCACAGATACGCAGTATTTT. Residues: CASSPPSGLAGVTDTQYF.

The CDR3 DNA reads as TGTGCCAGCAGCTTGGGCGGGGGCCGCTCCTACGAGCAGTACTTC. This codes for CASSLGGGRSYEQYF. The chain carries TRBV5-4 and TRBJ2-7, with D possibly matching TRBD2 (7 bases). CDR3 length: 15 residues. Germline V gene data show CDR1 as SGHNT and CDR2 as YYREEE (reference sequence). V was clipped by 0 bases and J by 0 bases, with 10 bases between them.

The J gene is TRBJ1-1, the V gene TRBV19; D is perhaps TRBD1 (6 bases). The CDR3 loop spans 15 amino acids. The germline V and J ends were trimmed by 3 bases and 5 bases, with 16 bases remaining between them. Germline V CDR1 and CDR2: LNHDA, SQIVND (reference sequence). CDR3 protein: CASSIRGGVITEAFF. The CDR3 DNA sequence: TGTGCCAGTAGTATTAGGGGGGGCGTGATAACTGAAGCTTTCTTT.